Listed below are T cell receptor beta chains from one sample, sequenced in a study of T cell responses to AZD1222 COVID-19 vaccine. The table came from immunoSEQ multiplex PCR; TCRdb's copy has only in-frame clones and leaves some out. The sample contains some 140,000 clones, approximately 90% of which appear only once. This specimen consisted of peripheral blood, obtained on day 0 of AZD1222 vaccination. These receptors came from an adult in good health. Both conserved end residues are part of each CDR3. The D gene is left open where the match is weak. The size entry is marked missing in some rows and otherwise reads once, few, many or a size class.

D gene	clone size	V gene	J gene	CDR3 protein	CDR3 DNA
.	once	TRBV28	TRBJ1-1	CASSLPDGNTEAFF	TGTGCCAGCAGTTTACCAGACGGGAACACTGAAGCTTTCTTT
.	.	TRBV5-4	TRBJ1-2	CASSSRDNSFYGYTF	TGTGCCAGCAGCTCCCGGGACAACTCCTTTTATGGCTACACCTTC
TRBD1	once	TRBV24-1	TRBJ1-2	CATSDPGQGARDGGYTF	TGTGCCACCAGTGATCCGGGACAGGGGGCGCGGGATGGAGGCTACACCTTC
.	once	TRBV30	TRBJ1-5	CAWSVGQGRQPQHF	TGTGCCTGGAGTGTAGGGCAGGGCCGGCAGCCCCAGCATTTT
.	.	TRBV5-1	TRBJ2-5	CASSLVGSVIQETQYF	TGCGCCAGCAGCTTGGTGGGCAGTGTAATTCAAGAGACCCAGTACTTC
.	.	TRBV7-3	TRBJ2-3	CASSFTGTGTDTQYF	TGTGCCAGCAGCTTTACAGGGACGGGCACAGATACGCAGTATTTT
.	once	TRBV5-4	TRBJ1-1	CASSSPLGGGNTEAFF	TGTGCCAGCAGCTCCCCCCTGGGGGGAGGGAACACTGAAGCTTTCTTT
TRBD2	.	TRBV10-3	TRBJ2-7	CAISDGPASGGSSYEQYF	TGTGCCATCAGTGATGGGCCCGCGAGCGGGGGCTCCTCCTACGAGCAGTACTTC
.	.	TRBV6-2/TRBV6-3	TRBJ1-1	CASSYGLYTEAFF	TGTGCCAGCAGTTACGGACTTTACACTGAAGCTTTCTTT
TRBD1	.	TRBV6-5	TRBJ1-5	CASREDRNNQPQHF	TGTGCCAGCAGAGAGGACAGGAACAATCAGCCCCAGCATTTT
.	.	TRBV5-6	TRBJ2-7	CASSVGYEQYF	TGTGCCAGCAGCGTGGGGTACGAGCAGTACTTC
.	.	TRBV19	TRBJ1-2	CASWDAGQGTLGYTF	TGTGCCAGCTGGGATGCGGGGCAGGGTACGTTGGGCTACACCTTC
.	.	TRBV19	TRBJ1-1	CASSIGGRLQNTEAFF	TGTGCCAGTAGTATAGGGGGCAGGCTCCAGAACACTGAAGCTTTCTTT
.	.	TRBV5-6	TRBJ1-5	CASSLARRDYQPQHF	TGTGCCAGCAGCTTGGCACGCAGGGATTATCAGCCCCAGCATTTT
TRBD2	once	TRBV12-3/TRBV12-4	TRBJ2-1	CASTSGGYNEQFF	TGTGCCAGCACTAGCGGGGGGTACAATGAGCAGTTCTTC
.	.	TRBV9	TRBJ1-1	CASSQAGSEAFF	TGTGCCAGCAGCCAGGCGGGCTCTGAAGCTTTCTTT
.	few	TRBV4-3	TRBJ1-2	CASSAANYGYTF	TGCGCCAGTTCGGCAGCAAACTATGGCTACACCTTC
.	.	TRBV7-3	TRBJ1-2	CASSLDRAGYGYTF	TGTGCCAGCAGCTTAGATAGGGCTGGCTATGGCTACACCTTC
TRBD2	.	TRBV9	TRBJ2-3	CASSPRGGLGTDTQYF	TGTGCCAGCAGCCCGCGGGGGGGCCTTGGCACAGATACGCAGTATTTT
TRBD2	.	TRBV3-1/TRBV3-2	TRBJ2-1	CAGSQGTSGGQYNEQFF	TGTGCCGGCAGCCAAGGGACTAGCGGGGGGCAGTACAATGAGCAGTTCTTC
.	.	TRBV18	TRBJ1-1	CASSPLRGKNTEAFF	TGTGCCAGCTCACCGCTCAGGGGAAAGAACACTGAAGCTTTCTTT
.	.	TRBV18	TRBJ1-3	CASSRAFQVNSGNTIYF	TGTGCCAGCTCACGGGCATTTCAGGTTAACTCTGGAAACACCATATATTTT
TRBD1	.	TRBV7-2	TRBJ2-3	CASSQDRGAQYF	TGTGCCAGCAGCCAGGACAGGGGGGCGCAGTATTTT
.	.	TRBV30	TRBJ1-3	CAWSVLRSSGNTIYF	TGTGCCTGGAGTGTACTCCGGTCCTCTGGAAACACCATATATTTT
TRBD1	.	TRBV6-5	TRBJ2-5	CAGRDSPHETQYF	TGTGCCGGCAGGGACAGCCCCCACGAGACCCAGTACTTC
TRBD1	.	TRBV10-3	TRBJ2-2	CATRGTGGLTGELFF	TGTGCCACCAGAGGAACAGGGGGGTTGACCGGGGAGCTGTTTTTT
.	.	TRBV6-6	TRBJ1-3	CASSYPGQGMNTIYF	TGTGCCAGCAGTTACCCGGGGCAGGGTATGAACACCATATATTTT
TRBD1	once	TRBV5-1	TRBJ1-5	CASSRDRGGQPQHF	TGCGCCAGCAGCAGGGACAGGGGCGGTCAGCCCCAGCATTTT
TRBD1	.	TRBV7-8	TRBJ1-5	CASSQDRGFGNQPQHF	TGTGCCAGCAGCCAGGACAGGGGGTTCGGCAATCAGCCCCAGCATTTT
TRBD1	.	TRBV7-3	TRBJ2-2	CASSLIGGQGASGELFF	TGTGCCAGCAGCTTAATCGGGGGACAGGGGGCGAGCGGGGAGCTGTTTTTT
.	.	TRBV4-1	TRBJ2-7	CASSQEDSIYEQYF	TGCGCCAGCAGCCAAGAGGACAGCATCTACGAGCAGTACTTC
.	.	TRBV2	TRBJ2-1	CASSSGLSGYNEQFF	TGTGCCAGCAGTTCGGGACTCTCGGGGTACAATGAGCAGTTCTTC
.	few	TRBV12-3/TRBV12-4	TRBJ1-3	CASSFQGTIYF	TGTGCCAGCAGTTTTCAGGGAACCATATATTTT